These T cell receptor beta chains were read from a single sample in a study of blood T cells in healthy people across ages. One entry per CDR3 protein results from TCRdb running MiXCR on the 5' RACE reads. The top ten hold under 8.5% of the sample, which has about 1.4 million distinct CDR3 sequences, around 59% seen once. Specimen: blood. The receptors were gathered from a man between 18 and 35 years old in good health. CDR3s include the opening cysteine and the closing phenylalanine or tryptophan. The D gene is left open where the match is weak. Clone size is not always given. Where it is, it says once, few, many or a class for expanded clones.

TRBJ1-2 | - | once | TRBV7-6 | CASSFGDKHGYTF | TGTGCCAGCAGCTTCGGCGACAAACATGGCTACACCTTC
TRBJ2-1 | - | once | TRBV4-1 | CASGRGHEQFF | TGCGCCAGCGGTCGAGGCCATGAGCAGTTCTTC
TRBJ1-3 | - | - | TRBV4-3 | CASSQVGISGNAIYF | TGCGCCAGCAGCCAAGTAGGGATCTCTGGAAACGCCATATATTTT
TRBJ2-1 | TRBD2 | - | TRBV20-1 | CSARDRRGLANYNEQFF | TGCAGTGCTAGAGATCGGAGGGGACTAGCGAATTACAATGAGCAGTTCTTC
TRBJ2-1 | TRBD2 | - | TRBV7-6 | CASSSFLAGNEQFF | TGTGCCAGCAGCTCCTTTCTAGCGGGGAATGAGCAGTTCTTC
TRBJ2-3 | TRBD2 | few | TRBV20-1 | CSARAPVGGGTDTQYF | TGCAGTGCTAGAGCTCCCGTGGGGGGGGGTACAGATACGCAGTATTTT
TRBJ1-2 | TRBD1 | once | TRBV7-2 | CASSSDHRGWGDYTF | TGTGCCAGCAGCTCCGACCACAGGGGTTGGGGTGACTACACCTTC
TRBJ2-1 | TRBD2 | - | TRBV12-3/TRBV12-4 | CASSLRREGLRRNEQFF | TGTGCCAGCAGTTTACGGCGGGAGGGCCTAAGGCGCAATGAGCAGTTCTTC
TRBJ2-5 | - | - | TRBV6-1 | CASNRWGKETQYF | TGTGCCAGCAACAGGTGGGGGAAAGAGACCCAGTACTTC
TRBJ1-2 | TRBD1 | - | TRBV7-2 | CASSRDSLDYGYTF | TGTGCCAGCAGCCGGGACAGCCTAGACTATGGCTACACCTTC
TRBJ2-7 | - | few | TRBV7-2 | CASSSRTAGGSYEQYF | TGTGCCAGCAGCTCCCGAACAGCCGGAGGGTCCTACGAGCAGTACTTC
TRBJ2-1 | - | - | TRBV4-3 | CASSQDLRDLSTNEQFF | TGCGCCAGCAGCCAAGATCTCAGGGATTTGTCTACCAATGAGCAGTTCTTC
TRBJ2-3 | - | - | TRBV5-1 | CASSDQTGGGSQYF | TGCGCCAGCAGCGACCAAACAGGTGGAGGTTCGCAGTATTTT
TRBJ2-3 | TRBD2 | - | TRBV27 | CASSLTSGSWGTDTQYF | TGTGCCAGCAGCTTGACTAGCGGGAGTTGGGGCACAGATACGCAGTATTTT
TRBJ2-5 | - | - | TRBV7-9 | CASSLYLASSQETQYF | TGTGCCAGCAGCTTATATCTAGCGAGCTCCCAAGAGACCCAGTACTTC
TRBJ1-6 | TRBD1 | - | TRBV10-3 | CAISPGQGNSPLHF | TGTGCCATCAGTCCAGGACAGGGCAATTCACCCCTCCACTTT
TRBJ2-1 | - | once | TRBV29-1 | CSVEDNGWGWINEQFF | TGCAGCGTTGAAGATAATGGGTGGGGGTGGATCAATGAGCAGTTCTTC
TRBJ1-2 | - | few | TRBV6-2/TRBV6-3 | CASRGPSNYGYTF | TGTGCCAGCAGGGGTCCTTCTAACTATGGCTACACCTTC
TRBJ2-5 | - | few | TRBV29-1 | CSAVVAEEETQYF | TGCAGCGCGGTTGTTGCGGAGGAAGAGACCCAGTACTTC
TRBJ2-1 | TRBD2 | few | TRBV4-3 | CASSLGLAEDNEQFF | TGCGCCAGCAGCCTCGGACTAGCGGAAGACAATGAGCAGTTCTTC
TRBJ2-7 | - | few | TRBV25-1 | CASSEWLDEQYF | TGTGCCAGCAGTGAGTGGTTGGACGAGCAGTACTTC
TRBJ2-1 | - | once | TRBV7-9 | CASSFTRGFFNEQFF | TGTGCCAGCAGTTTTACTAGGGGCTTTTTCAATGAGCAGTTCTTC
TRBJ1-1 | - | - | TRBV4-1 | CASSQLSGNGAFF | TGCGCCAGCAGCCAACTATCAGGAAACGGAGCTTTCTTT
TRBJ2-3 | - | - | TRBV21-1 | CASSISRTDTQYF | TGTGCCAGCAGCATAAGCCGCACAGATACGCAGTATTTT
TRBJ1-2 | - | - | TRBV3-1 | CAGSQVTQANYGYTF | TGTGCCGGCAGCCAAGTAACCCAGGCGAACTATGGCTACACCTTC
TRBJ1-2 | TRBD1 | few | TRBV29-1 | CSVEDRGRPYGYTF | TGCAGCGTTGAGGACAGGGGGCGTCCCTATGGCTACACCTTC
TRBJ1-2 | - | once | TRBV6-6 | CASSYSSGGYTF | TGTGCCAGCAGTTACTCCTCGGGTGGCTACACCTTC
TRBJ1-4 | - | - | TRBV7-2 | CASSPLPRTANEKLFF | TGTGCCAGCAGCCCTTTACCGCGGACAGCTAATGAAAAACTGTTTTTT
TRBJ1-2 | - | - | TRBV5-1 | CDSSMGTIGNYGYTF | TGCGACAGCAGCATGGGGACAATTGGGAACTATGGCTACACCTTC
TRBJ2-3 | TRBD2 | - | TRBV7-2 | CVSSDSGGLDTQYF | TGTGTCAGCAGTGACTCGGGGGGGCTAGATACGCAGTATTTT
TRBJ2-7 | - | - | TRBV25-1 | CASSRGFGPKYF | TGTGCCAGCAGCCGGGGTTTCGGTCCGAAGTACTTC
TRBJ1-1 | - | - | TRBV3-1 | CASSQQIRHTEAFF | TGTGCCAGCAGCCAACAAATACGGCACACTGAAGCTTTCTTT
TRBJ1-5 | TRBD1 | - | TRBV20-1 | CSARGGPGQGASGNQPQHF | TGCAGTGCTAGAGGAGGACCGGGACAGGGGGCAAGTGGCAATCAGCCCCAGCATTTT
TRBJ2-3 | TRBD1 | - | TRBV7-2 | CASSPPPGQRTDTQYF | TGTGCCAGCAGCCCCCCCCCGGGACAGCGCACAGATACGCAGTATTTT
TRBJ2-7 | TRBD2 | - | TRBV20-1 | CSARTTSGGRGEQYF | TGCAGTGCTAGGACCACTAGCGGGGGGCGAGGCGAGCAGTACTTC
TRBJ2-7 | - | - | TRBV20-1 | CSASPTRQRNSYEQYF | TGCAGTGCATCCCCGACCCGTCAGCGGAACTCCTACGAGCAGTACTTC
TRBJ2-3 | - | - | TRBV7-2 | CASSAIVSSTDTQYF | TGTGCCAGCAGCGCCATTGTCTCTAGCACAGATACGCAGTATTTT
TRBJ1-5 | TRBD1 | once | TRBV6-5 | CASSRYRGKNQPQHF | TGTGCCAGCAGTCGGTACAGGGGAAAAAATCAGCCCCAGCATTTT
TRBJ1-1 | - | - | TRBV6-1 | CASSEGGGEAFF | TGTGCCAGCAGCGAGGGGGGAGGTGAAGCTTTCTTT
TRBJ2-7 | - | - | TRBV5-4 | CASSHGTLSSYEQYF | TGTGCCAGCAGCCATGGGACTCTTTCCTCCTACGAGCAGTACTTC
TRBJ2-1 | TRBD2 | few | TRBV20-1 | CSARERRGGYNEQFF | TGCAGTGCTAGAGAGAGACGGGGGGGCTACAATGAGCAGTTCTTC
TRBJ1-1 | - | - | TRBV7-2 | CASSLELGGTEAFF | TGTGCCAGCAGCTTAGAGCTAGGGGGCACTGAAGCTTTCTTT
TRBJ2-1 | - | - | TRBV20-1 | CSAPLEMGFDEQFF | TGCAGTGCGCCGCTAGAGATGGGGTTCGATGAGCAGTTCTTC
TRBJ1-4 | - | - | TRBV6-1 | CASSAPTGSEKLFF | TGTGCCAGCAGCGCACCCACAGGGAGCGAAAAACTGTTTTTT
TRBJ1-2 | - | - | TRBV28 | CASSNPNWFGGYTF | TGTGCCAGCAGCAACCCTAACTGGTTCGGGGGCTACACCTTC
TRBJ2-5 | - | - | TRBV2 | CASTREGAARETQYF | TGTGCCAGCACTAGGGAGGGGGCCGCTAGAGAGACCCAGTACTTC